The source of this T cell receptor beta chain is a study of blood T cells in healthy people across ages. Researchers isolated at least 6 million PBMCs per sample. Per sample, extraction of total RNA gave at least 5.5 micrograms in every case. A second about 7 to 11 cycle PCR used barcoded and J-beta primers. A template-switch adaptor with 12 random nucleotides tagged each cDNA molecule. TCRdb used MiXCR to reprocess the 5' RACE reads, holding one entry per CDR3 protein. This repertoire shows approximately 690,000 distinct CDR3 sequences, around 54% found once; its top ten account for 35% to 40%. Between the trimmed V and J ends, which lost 4 bases and 7 bases, there was a span of 17 bases. Germline V CDR1 and CDR2: MNHNS, SASEGT. This CDR3 comprises 14 residues. The count of this clonotype is one.

Sequenced sample: blood. V gene TRBV6-1 combines with J gene TRBJ2-7, with D possibly matching TRBD2 (6 bases). The TCR was taken from a man aged 55 to 70 in good health. DNA of the CDR3: TGTGCCAGCAGTGGCGGGACTTCCCGCCAGGAGCAGTACTTC. Amino acid sequence: CASSGGTSRQEQYF.